This TCR beta chain was sequenced for a study of T cells after yellow fever vaccination (dated by TCRdb to the late 2010s). About the full investigation: Staining for CD3, CD45RA, CCR7 and CD95 was used to sort memory subsets (EM, EMRA, CM and Tscm) on a BD FACS Aria III. The SMART-Seq v4 Ultra Low Input RNA kit was used to prepare libraries from fractions with low cell numbers. Bulk TCR alpha and beta repertoires were sequenced longitudinally to track T-cell clones before and after primary and booster YFV17D yellow fever vaccination. The cohort comprised two healthy male donors, one aged 18 to 30 and one aged 30 to 39 years. Blood samples were taken at several timepoints before and after primary and secondary immunization, and bulk PBMC replicates and cell subsets were isolated. Memory subsets were sorted on days 0, 15 and 45 and at 18 months after primary vaccination, and on days 0, 15 and 45 after the 30-year booster.

Based on its abundance in the sample, this clonotype is medium-sized (0.01 to 0.1%). Base qualities are not provided; no much larger clone lies one nucleotide away. Overall study results and their limits: Because the study included only a couple of donors, the extent to which the findings can be generalized is limited. A small share of clonotypes occurred in both CD4 and CD8 compartments, likely arising from convergent recombination. Most clones expanded after primary vaccination (around 97% of CD4 and 88% of CD8) were re-detected after the booster, suggesting that broad memory maintenance occurred. In the sorted memory subsets on day 0, nearly all of the vaccine-responding clonotypes fell below detection. Computational filtering was required because FACS-sorted repertoires could contain abundant contaminating clonotypes from the bulk population. Compared with the primary T-cell response, the secondary T-cell response was weaker but faster, peaking on day 5 rather than day 15.

TCR cDNA was synthesized by 5'RACE template switching, through which a universal primer site and unique molecular identifiers were introduced. cDNA synthesis was primed from both the TCR alpha and TCR beta constant segments. Two PCR steps were used to amplify libraries, with sample barcodes and sequencing adapters being added in the second step. Sequencing of libraries was done on Illumina HiSeq 2500 (2x100 bp) or NovaSeq (2x150 bp). Concerning the study's data processing: Demultiplexing of reads and collapsing into UMI consensus sequences were performed with MIGEC, and V(D)J alignment was carried out with MiXCR. Vaccine-responding clonotypes were defined with edgeR using replicate PBMC samples, requiring FDR below 0.01 and a log2 fold change above 5 up to day 15. Each bulk clonotype was labeled CD4 or CD8 based on which sequenced repertoire, CD4 or CD8, contained the clonotype at higher abundance. To estimate how each clone was distributed across memory phenotypes, clonotype frequencies in memory subsets were weighted by the numbers of FACS-sorted cells. TCRdb handled the public reads itself, with Q25 trimming in fastp and clone calling in MiXCR, and kept productive beta chains. Identical CDR3 proteins give one entry, which carries the most common genes and DNA. These V and J calls are TCRdb output, not the study's own analysis. This sample lists 12,000 or so distinct CDR3 sequences; under 6% were detected once. The ten largest clones represent about 0.92% of the sample.

From cysteine to phenylalanine, the CDR3 is 13 amino acids long. Here the CDR3 DNA is all that survives: 39 bases in frame from base 1. In the germline V gene, CDR1 corresponds to SGHRS and CDR2 to YFSETQ. V and J are truncated by 0 bases and 5 bases respectively, leaving an intervening sequence of 8 bases. Interpreted using the paper, the treatment or condition label stands for: live attenuated yellow fever vaccine strain. PBMCs were isolated from peripheral blood using a standard Ficoll-Paque protocol. For sorted memory subsets, RNA extraction was done with the RNeasy Micro Kit. The source was PBMCs, either bulk or a sorted T-cell subset (CD4+, CD8+, memory, or dextramer-sorted; not recorded which), collected on the day of the yellow fever booster vaccination. The rearranged segments are TRBV5-1 and TRBJ2-5; the D gene cannot be named for sure. This clonotype originated in a man aged 25 to 40 who received the YFV17D yellow fever vaccine. CDR3 protein: CASSLVPGETQYF. The nucleotide sequence reads as follows: TGCGCCAGCAGCTTGGTTCCAGGCGAGACCCAGTACTTC.